A selection of T cell receptor beta chains follows, all from one sample in a study of lymphopenia after photon versus proton radiotherapy. Data came from immunoSEQ multiplex PCR; TCRdb stores just in-frame clones and leaves some out. The data hold about 83,000 clones, with around 83% observed a single time. The sample in question was peripheral blood, obtained from a patient treated with proton-based radiotherapy. The receptor source for this set is a man aged 55 to 69 with pancreatic cancer. The CDR3 runs from the conserved cysteine through the conserved F or W. A D gene is named only where the DNA matches it firmly. Part of the rows lack a size; the others show once, few, many or a class for expanded clones.

-,-,TRBV2,TRBJ2-2,CASRGFDWSAGELFF,TGTGCCAGCAGGGGGTTCGACTGGTCGGCCGGGGAGCTGTTTTTT
-,-,TRBV6-1,TRBJ1-2,CASNHIGGYTF,TGTGCCAGCAATCATATCGGGGGCTACACCTTC
-,-,TRBV27,TRBJ1-2,CASSLSPRGRAGYTF,TGTGCCAGCAGTTTAAGTCCGCGGGGGCGGGCTGGCTACACCTTC
TRBD1,-,TRBV4-1,TRBJ1-5,CASSPTGAYQPQHF,TGCGCCAGCAGCCCGACAGGGGCCTATCAGCCCCAGCATTTT
-,once,TRBV19,TRBJ1-1,CASSSDRMNTEAFF,TGTGCCAGTAGTAGCGATCGGATGAACACTGAAGCTTTCTTT
-,-,TRBV30,TRBJ2-5,CAWNGDQETQYF,TGTGCCTGGAACGGAGACCAAGAGACCCAGTACTTC
TRBD2,once,TRBV6-1,TRBJ2-3,CASSEAAGVDTQYF,TGTGCCAGCAGTGAAGCGGCGGGGGTAGATACGCAGTATTTT
-,few,TRBV20-1,TRBJ2-3,CSAKYTDTQYF,TGCAGTGCTAAATACACAGATACGCAGTATTTT
-,-,TRBV9,TRBJ1-5,CASSVGSGNQPQHF,TGTGCCAGCAGCGTTGGGTCGGGCAATCAGCCCCAGCATTTT
-,-,TRBV7-3,TRBJ2-1,CASSPNYNNEQFF,TGTGCCAGCAGCCCGAACTACAACAATGAGCAGTTCTTC
-,few,TRBV7-8,TRBJ2-3,CASSLAQGLALPTDTQYF,TGTGCCAGCAGCTTAGCGCAGGGGCTAGCCCTCCCCACAGATACGCAGTATTTT
TRBD1,-,TRBV6-5,TRBJ2-7,CASSYRQGYEQYF,TGTGCCAGCAGTTACCGACAGGGGTACGAGCAGTACTTC
-,-,TRBV30,TRBJ1-2,CAWSVQTNYGYTF,TGTGCCTGGAGTGTACAGACTAACTATGGCTACACCTTC
-,-,TRBV28,TRBJ1-4,CASSLGLGEKLFF,TGTGCCAGCAGTTTAGGTTTGGGGGAAAAACTGTTTTTT
-,-,TRBV18,TRBJ1-2,CASSPRTDPNYGYTF,TGTGCCAGCTCACCGCGGACAGACCCTAACTATGGCTACACCTTC
-,-,TRBV29-1,TRBJ2-3,CSVVMTTQYF,TGCAGCGTTGTCATGACTACGCAGTATTTT
TRBD1,-,TRBV5-6,TRBJ2-6,CASSPDPGGVNVLTF,TGTGCCAGCAGCCCGGATCCAGGGGGTGTCAACGTCCTGACTTTC
-,-,TRBV27,TRBJ1-2,CATKQGGTRYGYTF,TGTGCCACGAAACAGGGCGGGACTCGCTATGGCTACACCTTC
-,once,TRBV4-3,TRBJ2-1,CASSQDGLEGEQFF,TGCGCCAGCAGCCAAGATGGGCTAGAGGGTGAGCAGTTCTTC
-,-,TRBV12-5,TRBJ2-3,CASGRELSTDTQYF,TGTGCTAGTGGTCGAGAATTAAGCACAGATACGCAGTATTTT
-,-,TRBV4-3,TRBJ1-2,CASSQDSSVANYGYTF,TGCGCCAGCAGCCAAGATTCGAGCGTAGCTAACTATGGCTACACCTTC
TRBD1,-,TRBV14,TRBJ1-3,CASSPLKDRGLGNTIYF,TGTGCCAGCAGCCCCCTGAAAGACAGGGGGCTAGGAAACACCATATATTTT
-,-,TRBV19,TRBJ1-5,CASSIAQGGQPQHF,TGTGCCAGTAGTATAGCGCAGGGCGGGCAGCCCCAGCATTTT
-,-,TRBV21-1,TRBJ2-7,CASSKAGLAGEQYF,TGTGCCAGCAGCAAAGCGGGGTTAGCCGGAGAGCAGTACTTC
-,-,TRBV6-5,TRBJ2-7,CASSYSGRTATEQYF,TGTGCCAGCAGTTACTCGGGACGGACCGCTACGGAACAGTACTTC
-,-,TRBV7-7,TRBJ2-7,CASSLALQTGEDYEQYF,TGTGCTAGCAGCTTAGCGTTACAGACGGGGGAAGACTACGAGCAGTACTTC
TRBD1,-,TRBV5-4,TRBJ1-1,CASSLPGGIAFF,TGTGCCAGCAGCTTGCCAGGGGGCATAGCTTTCTTT
-,-,TRBV6-1,TRBJ2-5,CASSEAPGFGETQYF,TGTGCCAGCAGTGAAGCGCCGGGTTTTGGGGAGACCCAGTACTTC
-,-,TRBV6-1,TRBJ2-7,CASSEAYEQYF,TGTGCCAGCAGTGAAGCCTACGAGCAGTACTTC
TRBD1,-,TRBV7-2,TRBJ2-5,CASSLGGQGGETQYF,TGTGCCAGCAGCTTAGGGGGACAGGGGGGAGAGACCCAGTACTTC
-,-,TRBV4-1,TRBJ2-2,CASSQGGQNPPGELFF,TGCGCCAGCAGCCAAGGAGGCCAAAACCCCCCCGGGGAGCTGTTTTTT
-,-,TRBV7-5,TRBJ2-2,CARSLRDRGITGELFF,TGTGCCAGAAGCCTCCGGGACAGGGGAATCACCGGGGAGCTGTTTTTT
-,-,TRBV18,TRBJ2-2,CASSPRPVAPHGELFF,TGTGCCAGCTCACCACGTCCGGTGGCACCCCACGGGGAGCTGTTTTTT
-,-,TRBV28,TRBJ1-5,CASSPRDQAPNQPQHF,TGTGCCAGCAGCCCCCGGGACCAGGCCCCAAATCAGCCCCAGCATTTT
TRBD2,-,TRBV2,TRBJ2-7,CASSRGVAGLEQYF,TGTGCCAGCAGCCGCGGGGTAGCGGGACTCGAGCAGTACTTC
TRBD2,once,TRBV13,TRBJ2-1,CASSLRTSGYNEQFF,TGTGCCAGCAGCTTACGGACTAGCGGCTACAATGAGCAGTTCTTC
-,few,TRBV2,TRBJ1-2,CASSELGVGDGYTF,TGTGCCAGCAGTGAACTAGGGGTTGGCGATGGCTACACCTTC
-,-,TRBV18,TRBJ2-3,CASSPEGVPSDTQYF,TGTGCCAGCTCACCCGAAGGCGTCCCTTCGGATACGCAGTATTTT
-,-,TRBV9,TRBJ2-7,CASSVVPSYEQYF,TGTGCCAGCAGCGTAGTTCCTAGTTACGAGCAGTACTTC
-,-,TRBV14,TRBJ2-7,CASSQNRDIYEQYF,TGTGCCAGCAGCCAAAATCGGGACATCTACGAGCAGTACTTC
-,-,TRBV28,TRBJ1-1,CASSLWGVLNTEAFF,TGTGCCAGCAGTTTATGGGGGGTGTTGAACACTGAAGCTTTCTTT
TRBD2,-,TRBV5-8,TRBJ2-7,CASSLPGASGMGEQYF,TGTGCCAGCAGCCTACCCGGAGCTAGCGGGATGGGGGAGCAGTACTTC
-,-,TRBV10-3,TRBJ1-5,CAISEGVNQPQHF,TGTGCCATCAGTGAGGGGGTCAATCAGCCCCAGCATTTT
TRBD1,-,TRBV23-1,TRBJ2-3,CASSQEPFRTGSTDTQYF,TGCGCCAGCAGTCAAGAGCCTTTCAGGACAGGGAGCACAGATACGCAGTATTTT
-,once,TRBV6-5,TRBJ2-3,CASTLGGVTDTQYF,TGTGCCAGCACCCTGGGGGGAGTGACAGATACGCAGTATTTT
-,-,TRBV7-2,TRBJ1-1,CASSSLMTNTEAFF,TGTGCCAGCAGCTCCCTTATGACCAACACTGAAGCTTTCTTT
-,-,TRBV2,TRBJ2-5,CASTRDRSVSKETQYF,TGTGCCAGCACCCGGGATCGGAGCGTCAGTAAAGAGACCCAGTACTTC
-,once,TRBV6-1,TRBJ1-5,CASSELFVGVKDQPQHF,TGTGCCAGCAGTGAATTATTCGTCGGGGTAAAGGATCAGCCCCAGCATTTT
TRBD2,-,TRBV19,TRBJ2-2,CASSFYQLAGVTGELFF,TGTGCCAGTAGTTTTTACCAACTAGCGGGAGTAACCGGGGAGCTGTTTTTT